This entry describes one T cell receptor beta chain. This clone occurred a few times. This clone's antigen is unknown. No much larger clonotype is one base removed from it; base qualities were not supplied. CDR1 MNHNS and CDR2 SASEGT are derived from the germline V gene. The CDR3 runs 15 residues from the cysteine to the phenylalanine. Solely the CDR3 DNA is kept, with 45 bases framed from the first base. The junction shows trimming of 4 bases on V and 7 bases on J, plus 14 bases between the germline ends. Ipilimumab was given at 1 mg/kg intravenously on day 1 of selected weeks, and checkpoint therapy started 14 to 28 days after autologous transplant. Nivolumab was administered at 3 mg/kg intravenously on day 1 of weeks 1, 4, 7, 10, and every two weeks through week 26. This was a Phase Ib clinical trial that tested ipilimumab plus nivolumab, given as combined checkpoint inhibition, for consolidation following autologous stem cell transplantation.

The sample originates from a study of ipilimumab plus nivolumab after autologous stem cell transplantation (dated by TCRdb to the early 2020s). For the study in its entirety: The median number of doses received by trial patients was four or five for ipilimumab and about 8 for nivolumab. Primary refractory and relapsed disease were included in the DLBCL cohort, with 18-month progression-free survival of around 88% and 27%, respectively. The trial enrolled patients with high-risk diffuse large B cell lymphoma, mature T cell lymphoma, or multiple myeloma undergoing autologous transplant. The intent-to-treat population of the trial was made up of about 37 patients. Study-wide findings and limitations: Combined checkpoint inhibition as post-transplant consolidation was concluded by the authors to appear tolerable. The authors stated that profiles of the T cell receptor repertoire, regulatory T cell phenotype and gut microbiota provided a biologic rationale for studying this approach further.

The method was the immunoSEQ multiplex PCR assay. Entries here come from immuneACCESS through TCRdb and include only in-frame sequences with V and J called. Some clones fail to appear in such tables; in the studies checked, an unresolved V gene covers under half of the shortfall, and the cause of the remainder is unknown. For this sample there are about 22,000 clones; under 75% appear just once. Together, the top ten hold 20% to 25% of the sample. This sequence originates from a male donor with diffuse large B-cell lymphoma. This chain is built from TRBV6-1 and TRBJ1-6; a tentative D match to TRBD1 spans 5 bases. The sample was PBMCs, taken in a trial of ipilimumab plus nivolumab as post-transplant consolidation. The bases are TGTGCCAGCAGTGTGAGACAGAAAGAGAATTCACCCCTCCACTTT. It translates as CASSVRQKENSPLHF.